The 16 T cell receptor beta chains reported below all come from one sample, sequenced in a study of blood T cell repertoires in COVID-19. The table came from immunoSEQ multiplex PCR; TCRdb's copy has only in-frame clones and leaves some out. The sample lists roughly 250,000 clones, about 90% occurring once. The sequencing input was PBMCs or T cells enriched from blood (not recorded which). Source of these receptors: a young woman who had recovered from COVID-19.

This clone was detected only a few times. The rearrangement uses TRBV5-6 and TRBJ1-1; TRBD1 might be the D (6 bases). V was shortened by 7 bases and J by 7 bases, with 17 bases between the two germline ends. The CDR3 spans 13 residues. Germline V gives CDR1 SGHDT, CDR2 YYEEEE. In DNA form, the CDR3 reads TGTGCCAGCGCCTTTAGGGGGGGCCTTGAAGCTTTCTTT. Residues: CASAFRGGLEAFF.

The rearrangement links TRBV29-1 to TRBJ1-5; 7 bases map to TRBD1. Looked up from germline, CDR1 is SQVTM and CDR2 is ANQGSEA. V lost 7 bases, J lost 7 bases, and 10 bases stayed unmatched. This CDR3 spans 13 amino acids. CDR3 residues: CSGTTGIGQPQHF. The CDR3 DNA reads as TGCAGCGGCACGACAGGGATAGGGCAGCCCCAGCATTTT.

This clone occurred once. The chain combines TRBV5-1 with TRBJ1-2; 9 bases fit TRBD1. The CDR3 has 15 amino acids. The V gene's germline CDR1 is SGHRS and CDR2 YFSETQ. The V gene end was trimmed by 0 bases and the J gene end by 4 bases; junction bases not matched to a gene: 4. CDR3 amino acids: CASSLGDRELYGYTF. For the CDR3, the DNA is TGCGCCAGCAGCTTGGGGGACAGGGAACTCTATGGCTACACCTTC.

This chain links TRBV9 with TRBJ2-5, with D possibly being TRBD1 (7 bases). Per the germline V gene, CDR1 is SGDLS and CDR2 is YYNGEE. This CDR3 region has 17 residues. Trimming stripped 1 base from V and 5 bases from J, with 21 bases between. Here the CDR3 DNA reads TGTGCCAGCAGCGTACACCAGGGGGGCGCGAATTGGGAGACCCAGTACTTC. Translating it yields CASSVHQGGANWETQYF.

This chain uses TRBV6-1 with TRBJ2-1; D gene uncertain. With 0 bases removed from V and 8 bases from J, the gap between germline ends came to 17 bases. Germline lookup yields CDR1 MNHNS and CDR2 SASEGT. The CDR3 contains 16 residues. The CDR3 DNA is TGTGCCAGCAGTGAAGCGGTCCTAGGAACACGCGATGAGCAGTTCTTC. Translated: CASSEAVLGTRDEQFF.

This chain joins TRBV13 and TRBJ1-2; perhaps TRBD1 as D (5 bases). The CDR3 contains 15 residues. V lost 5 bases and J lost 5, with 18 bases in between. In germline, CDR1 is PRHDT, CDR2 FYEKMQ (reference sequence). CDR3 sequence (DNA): TGTGCCAGCAGCCCCTCCAGGGATGTGGTATATGGCTACACCTTC. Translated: CASSPSRDVVYGYTF. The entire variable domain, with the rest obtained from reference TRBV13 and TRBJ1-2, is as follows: AAGVIQSPRHLIKEKRETATLKCYPIPRHDTVYWYQQGPGQDPQFLISFYEKMQSDKGSIPDRFSAQQFSDYHSELNMSSLELGDSALYFCASSPSRDVVYGYTFGSGTRLTVV.

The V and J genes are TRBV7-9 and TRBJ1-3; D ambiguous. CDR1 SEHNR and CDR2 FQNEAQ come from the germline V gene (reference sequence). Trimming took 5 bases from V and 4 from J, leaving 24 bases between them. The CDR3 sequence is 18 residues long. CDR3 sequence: CASSPTVDREQRGNTIYF. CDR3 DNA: TGTGCCAGCAGCCCAACAGTCGACCGGGAACAAAGGGGAAACACCATATATTTT. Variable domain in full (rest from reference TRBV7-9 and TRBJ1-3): DTGVSQNPRHKITKRGQNVTFRCDPISEHNRLYWYRQTLGQGPEFLTYFQNEAQLEKSRLLSDRFSAERPKGSFSTLEIQRTEQGDSAMYLCASSPTVDREQRGNTIYFGEGSWLTVV.

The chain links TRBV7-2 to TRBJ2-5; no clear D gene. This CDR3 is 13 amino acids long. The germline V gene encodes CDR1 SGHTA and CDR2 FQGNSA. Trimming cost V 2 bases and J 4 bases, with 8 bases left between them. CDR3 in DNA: TGTGCCAGCAGCTTAAGAGGCTCAGAGACCCAGTACTTC. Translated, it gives CASSLRGSETQYF. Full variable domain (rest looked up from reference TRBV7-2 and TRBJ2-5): GAGVSQSPSNKVTEKGKDVELRCDPISGHTALYWYRQSLGQGLEFLIYFQGNSAPDKSGLPSDRFSAERTGGSVSTLTIQRTQQEDSAVYLCASSLRGSETQYFGPGTRLLVL.

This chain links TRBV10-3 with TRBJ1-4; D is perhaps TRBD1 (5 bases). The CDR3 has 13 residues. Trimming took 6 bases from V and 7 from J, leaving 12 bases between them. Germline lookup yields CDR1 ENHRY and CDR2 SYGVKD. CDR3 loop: CAISGSGGEKLFF. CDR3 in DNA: TGTGCCATCAGCGGCTCCGGGGGTGAAAAACTGTTTTTT.

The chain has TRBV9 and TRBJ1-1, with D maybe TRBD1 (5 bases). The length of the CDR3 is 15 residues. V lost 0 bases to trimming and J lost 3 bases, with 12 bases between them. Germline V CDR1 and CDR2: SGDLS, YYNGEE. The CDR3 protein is CASSVAPGRDTEAFF. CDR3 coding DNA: TGTGCCAGCAGCGTAGCTCCAGGGAGGGACACTGAAGCTTTCTTT.

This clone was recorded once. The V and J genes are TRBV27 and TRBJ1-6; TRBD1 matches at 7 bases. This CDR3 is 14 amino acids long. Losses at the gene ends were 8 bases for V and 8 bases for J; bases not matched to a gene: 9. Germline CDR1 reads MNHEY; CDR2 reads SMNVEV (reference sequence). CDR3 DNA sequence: TGTGCCAGCCGCTATAGGGGGCAGTATTCACCCCTCCACTTT. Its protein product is CASRYRGQYSPLHF.

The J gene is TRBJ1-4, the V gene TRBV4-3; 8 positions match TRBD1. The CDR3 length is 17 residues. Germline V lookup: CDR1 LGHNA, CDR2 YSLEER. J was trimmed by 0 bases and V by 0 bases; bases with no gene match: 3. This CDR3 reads CASSQDKTGATNEKLFF. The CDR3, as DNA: TGCGCCAGCAGCCAAGACAAGACAGGGGCAACTAATGAAAAACTGTTTTTT.

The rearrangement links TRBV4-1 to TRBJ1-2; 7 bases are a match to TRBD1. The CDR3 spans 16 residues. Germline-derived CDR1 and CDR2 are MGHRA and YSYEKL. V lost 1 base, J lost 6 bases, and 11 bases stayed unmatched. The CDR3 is CASSQAANRGRDGYTF. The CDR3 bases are TGCGCCAGCAGCCAAGCGGCCAACAGGGGCAGGGATGGCTACACCTTC.

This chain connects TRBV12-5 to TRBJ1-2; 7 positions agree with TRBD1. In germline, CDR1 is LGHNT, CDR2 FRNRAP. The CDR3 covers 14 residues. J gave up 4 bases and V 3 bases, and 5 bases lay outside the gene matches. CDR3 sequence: CASGFGQEFYGYTF. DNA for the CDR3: TGTGCTAGTGGTTTTGGACAGGAATTCTATGGCTACACCTTC.

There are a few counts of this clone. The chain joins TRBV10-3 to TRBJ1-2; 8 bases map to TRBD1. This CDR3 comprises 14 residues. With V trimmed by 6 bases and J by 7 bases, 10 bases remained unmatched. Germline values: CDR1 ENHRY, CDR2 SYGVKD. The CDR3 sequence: CAIRQDRDLGGYTF. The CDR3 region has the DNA TGTGCCATCAGACAGGACAGGGACCTCGGTGGCTACACCTTC.

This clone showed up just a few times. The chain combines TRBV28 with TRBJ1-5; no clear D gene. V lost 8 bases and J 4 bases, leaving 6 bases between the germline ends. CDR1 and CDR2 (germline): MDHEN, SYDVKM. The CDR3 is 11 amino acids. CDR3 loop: CASSGNQPQHF. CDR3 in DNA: TGTGCCAGCTCGGGTAATCAGCCCCAGCATTTT.